The 21 T cell receptor beta chains presented below share a single source sample, sequenced in a study of T cells after yellow fever vaccination. TCRdb re-analysed the 5' RACE reads in MiXCR, keeping a single row per CDR3 protein. This table has about 180,000 distinct CDR3 sequences, roughly 6.2% appearing once. Sequencing was performed on CD4+ T cells sorted from PBMCs, taken on the day of the first yellow fever vaccination. The receptors derive from a man younger than 30 who received the YFV17D yellow fever vaccine.

At least ten counts were recorded for this clonotype. V usage is TRBV7-2 and J usage is TRBJ2-7; 8 nucleotides agree with TRBD1. Germline V gene lookup returns CDR1 SGHTA and CDR2 FQGNSA. J was trimmed by 3 bases and V by 2 bases; bases with no gene match: 6. The CDR3 totals 15 residues. Here the CDR3 DNA reads TGTGCCAGCAGCTTAAGTTTCGGACAGGGCTACGAGCAGTACTTC. Translating gives CASSLSFGQGYEQYF.

This clonotype was detected only a few times. The chain recombines TRBV6-2 or TRBV6-3 with TRBJ1-5, with TRBD1 as a possible D gene (6 bases). Trimming pared 4 bases from V and 5 bases from J, leaving 15 bases between. The V gene's germline CDR1 is MNHEY and CDR2 SVGEGT. This CDR3 is built from 15 residues. The CDR3 DNA is TGTGCCAGCAGTTCTTTGACAGGCTCCTATCAGCCCCAGCATTTT. Its protein product is CASSSLTGSYQPQHF.

This clonotype occurred a few times. The rearrangement links TRBV3-1 to TRBJ1-5; D possibly corresponds to TRBD1 (5 bases). From germline, CDR1 is LGHDT and CDR2 YNNKEL (reference sequence). The germline V and J ends were trimmed by 3 bases and 5 bases, with 8 bases remaining between them. The CDR3 has 13 residues. CDR3 amino acids: CASSQQGDQPQHF. DNA for the CDR3: TGTGCCAGCAGCCAGCAGGGTGATCAGCCCCAGCATTTT.

J is TRBJ2-3 and V is TRBV20-1; D is uncertain. Germline values: CDR1 DFQATT, CDR2 SNEGSKA (reference sequence). This CDR3 spans 11 amino acids. Trimming removed 7 bases from V and 7 bases from J, with 12 bases in between. In DNA, the CDR3 is TGCAGTGTCCCCGGCTCGAATACGCAGTATTTT. Amino acids: CSVPGSNTQYF.

In this sample, this clonotype turned up many times. V is TRBV5-1 and J is TRBJ2-3; tentatively, D is TRBD1 (6 bases). Trimming stripped 0 bases from V and 2 bases from J, with 10 bases between. Germline V lookup: CDR1 SGHRS, CDR2 YFSETQ. CDR3 length equals 15 residues. CDR3 nucleotides: TGCGCCAGCAGCTTGGAGGACAGATACACAGATACGCAGTATTTT. It codes for CASSLEDRYTDTQYF.

This clonotype came up many times. This rearrangement joins TRBV20-1 to TRBJ1-5; D gene ambiguous. Germline-derived CDR1 and CDR2 are DFQATT and SNEGSKA (reference sequence). The V gene lost 5 bases and the J gene lost 5 bases, with 10 bases spanning the gap. This CDR3 is built from 12 residues. The DNA for the CDR3 is TGCAGTGCTCAGAGTGGGGATCAGCCCCAGCATTTT. This translates into CSAQSGDQPQHF.

The chain combines TRBV19 with TRBJ2-3; 12 bases fit TRBD1. The ends lost 4 bases at V and 4 bases at J; junction bases unmatched: 6. Germline values: CDR1 LNHDA, CDR2 SQIVND (reference sequence). There are 16 residues in the CDR3. CDR3: CASSSRDRGRADTQYF. The CDR3, as DNA: TGTGCCAGTAGTAGCCGGGACAGGGGGCGCGCAGATACGCAGTATTTT.

To note about this clonotype: A much larger clone differs from this one at a single base, so this may be a read error. The rearrangement links TRBV29-1 to TRBJ1-1, with D hard to call. The CDR3 loop spans 13 amino acids. From germline, CDR1 is SQVTM and CDR2 ANQGSEA. V lost 6 bases and J 2 bases, leaving 13 bases between the germline ends. The CDR3 region is CSVVRAANTEAFF. CDR3 coding DNA: TGCAGCGTAGTCCGGGCCGCCAACACTGAAGCTTTCTTT.

This clonotype came up many times. The J gene is TRBJ1-6, the V gene TRBV6-6, with D possibly matching TRBD1 (5 bases). This CDR3 region has 13 residues. V lost 7 bases to trimming and J lost 14 bases, with 18 bases between them. CDR1 and CDR2 from the germline V gene are MNHNY and SVGAGI (reference sequence). CDR3 residues: CASTYGDPPSLHF. For the CDR3, the DNA is TGTGCCAGCACCTACGGGGACCCTCCGTCCCTCCACTTT.

This clonotype was seen just once. The V and J genes are TRBV6-1 and TRBJ1-1, with TRBD1 as a possible D gene (6 bases). V was cut by 3 bases and J by 2 bases, with 16 bases left in between. Germline-derived CDR1 and CDR2 are MNHNS and SASEGT. The CDR3 spans 16 residues. The CDR3 coding sequence is TGTGCCAGCAGTGACACAGGGCTGGGGGCTAACACTGAAGCTTTCTTT. Protein sequence: CASSDTGLGANTEAFF.

V usage is TRBV9 and J usage is TRBJ1-2, with a possible D match to TRBD1 (5 bases). Trimming took off 0 bases at V and 6 bases at J, with 12 bases between the two ends. Germline lookup yields CDR1 SGDLS and CDR2 YYNGEE. CDR3 length: 14 residues. DNA of the CDR3: TGTGCCAGCAGCGTAGGACTACAGGCTGATGGCTACACCTTC. The encoded protein is CASSVGLQADGYTF.

This clonotype was found many times. The rearrangement links TRBV11-2 to TRBJ1-2; weak D call: TRBD1 (6 bases). Between the trimmed V and J ends, which lost 2 bases and 2 bases, there was a span of 18 bases. CDR3 size: 17 residues. Germline V gene data show CDR1 as SGHAT and CDR2 as FQNNGV. The CDR3 DNA reads as TGTGCCAGCAGCTTATTATCCCCCCGGACAGCCAACTATGGCTACACCTTC. Its translation: CASSLLSPRTANYGYTF.

This clonotype was recorded many times. The rearrangement uses TRBV6-2 or TRBV6-3 and TRBJ2-2; 8 bases are a match to TRBD2. This CDR3 has 15 amino acids. Germline V lookup: CDR1 MNHEY, CDR2 SVGEGT. The junction had 9 bases not matched to a gene; V was cut back by 6 bases and J by 6 bases. The CDR3 coding sequence is TGTGCCAGCAGCTCCGGGCTAGCGGGTCCCGGGGAGCTGTTTTTT. Translation: CASSSGLAGPGELFF.

At least ten counts were recorded for this clonotype. The chain combines TRBV5-1 with TRBJ1-1, with a weak D call TRBD1 (5 bases). Per germline, CDR1 SGHRS and CDR2 YFSETQ. V lost 0 bases and J 5 bases, leaving 11 bases between the germline ends. The CDR3 covers 14 residues. The CDR3 DNA follows: TGCGCCAGCAGCTTGGTGGGGGTTCAAACTGAAGCTTTCTTT. Its protein is CASSLVGVQTEAFF.

CDR3 nucleotides: TGTGCCAGCAGCCTAACGGGGGGCTCCAATACGCAGTATTTT. Its protein is CASSLTGGSNTQYF. J is TRBJ2-3 and V is TRBV11-1; D might be TRBD2 (7 bases). Trimming stripped 5 bases from V and 7 bases from J, with 16 bases between. The CDR3 is made up of 14 amino acids. Germline values: CDR1 SGHAT, CDR2 FQDESV (reference sequence).

This clonotype was recorded many times. The chain couples TRBV13 to TRBJ2-7; D gene unclear. V lost 5 bases to trimming and J lost 3 bases, with 11 bases between them. There are 13 residues in the CDR3. From germline, CDR1 is PRHDT and CDR2 FYEKMQ (reference sequence). The CDR3 DNA reads as TGTGCCAGCAGCCGTCCAGGCGACTACGAGCAGTACTTC. Translating it yields CASSRPGDYEQYF.

In this sample, this clonotype turned up a few times. The chain is built from TRBV7-2 and TRBJ1-6; TRBD1 agrees at 8 bases. The junction had 12 bases not matched to a gene; V was cut back by 5 bases and J by 9 bases. The CDR3 loop spans 16 amino acids. The germline gives CDR1 SGHTA, CDR2 FQGNSA. CDR3 residues: CASSIERTGFGSPLHF. The CDR3 bases are TGTGCCAGCAGCATCGAGAGGACAGGGTTTGGTTCACCCCTCCACTTT.

This clonotype came up a few times. CDR3 protein: CASSYPDNDYGYTF. The CDR3 DNA reads TGCGCCAGCAGCTACCCGGACAACGACTATGGCTACACCTTC. The V and J genes are TRBV5-1 and TRBJ1-2; perhaps TRBD1 as D (5 bases). Germline CDR1 and CDR2: SGHRS and YFSETQ. CDR3 size: 14 residues. V dropped 3 bases and J dropped 3 bases, with 12 bases sitting between them. Supplemented by reference TRBV5-1 and TRBJ1-2, the full variable domain reads KAGVTQTPRYLIKTRGQQVTLSCSPISGHRSVSWYQQTPGQGLQFLFEYFSETQRNKGNFPGRFSGRQFSNSRSEMNVSTLELGDSALYLCASSYPDNDYGYTFGSGTRLTVV.

This clonotype was picked up many times. The genes are TRBV18 and TRBJ2-7; D is ambiguous. V lost 6 bases and J lost 0, with 6 bases in between. The CDR3 runs 12 residues. CDR1 is KGHSH and CDR2 is LQKENI in the germline V gene. The CDR3 DNA follows: TGTGCCAGCTCGCCGAGCTCCTACGAGCAGTACTTC. Its protein product is CASSPSSYEQYF. Drawing the rest from reference TRBV18 and TRBJ2-7, the complete variable domain is NAGVMQNPRHLVRRRGQEARLRCSPMKGHSHVYWYRQLPEEGLKFMVYLQKENIIDESGMPKERFSAEFPKEGPSILRIQQVVRGDSAAYFCASSPSSYEQYFGPGTRLTVT.

This clonotype was counted between two and nine times. The chain joins TRBV7-3 to TRBJ1-1; no clear D. With 2 bases removed from V and 4 bases from J, the gap between germline ends came to 8 bases. CDR3 length: 13 amino acids. CDR1 is SGHTA, CDR2 FQGTGA, per germline. DNA of the CDR3: TGTGCCAGCAGCTTATGGAAGAGCACTGAAGCTTTCTTT. It specifies CASSLWKSTEAFF.

The chain employs TRBV5-4 and TRBJ2-5; no firm D call. The germline V and J ends were trimmed by 4 bases and 2 bases, with 6 bases remaining between them. The CDR3 contains 12 residues. From germline, CDR1 is SGHNT and CDR2 YYREEE (reference sequence). CDR3 coding DNA: TGTGCCAGCAGCCGCATACAAGAGACCCAGTACTTC. Protein sequence: CASSRIQETQYF.